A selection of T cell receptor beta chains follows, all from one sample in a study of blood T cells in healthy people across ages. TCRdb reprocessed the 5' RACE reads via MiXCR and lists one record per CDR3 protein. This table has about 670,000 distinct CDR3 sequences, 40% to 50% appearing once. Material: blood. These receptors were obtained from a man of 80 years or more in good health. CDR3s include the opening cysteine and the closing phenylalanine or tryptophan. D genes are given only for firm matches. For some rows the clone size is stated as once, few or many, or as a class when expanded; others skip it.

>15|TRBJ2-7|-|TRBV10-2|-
TGCGCCAGCAGTGGGACAAACAGGGTTACCTACGAGCAGTACTTC
CASSGTNRVTYEQYF
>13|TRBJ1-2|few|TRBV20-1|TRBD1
TGCAGTGCTGACCAGGGGGCGGGCTATGGCTACACCTTC
CSADQGAGYGYTF
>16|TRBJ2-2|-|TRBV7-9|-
TGTGCCAGCAGCAAGATACAGGGAGGTCTGGTCGGGGAGCTGTTTTTT
CASSKIQGGLVGELFF
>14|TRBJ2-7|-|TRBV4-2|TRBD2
TGTGCCAGCAGGCCGGGCGGGAGTCAATACGAGCAGTACTTC
CASRPGGSQYEQYF
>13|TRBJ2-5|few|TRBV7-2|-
TGTGCCAGCAGCCAACGACTCCAAGAGACCCAGTACTTC
CASSQRLQETQYF
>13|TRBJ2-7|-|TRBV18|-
TGTGCCAGCGCGCTGGGCAGAAACTACGAGCAGTACTTC
CASALGRNYEQYF
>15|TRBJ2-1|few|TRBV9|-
TGTGCCAGCAGCACCTCCGGGACCCACTACAATGAGCAGTTCTTC
CASSTSGTHYNEQFF
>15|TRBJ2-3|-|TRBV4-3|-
TGCGCCAGCAACCTCGGAGACGTTGCGGCGGATACGCAGTATTTT
CASNLGDVAADTQYF
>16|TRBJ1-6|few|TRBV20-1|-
TGCAGTGCTAGAGTGGACCGTAGGGGGTATAATTCACCCCTCCACTTT
CSARVDRRGYNSPLHF
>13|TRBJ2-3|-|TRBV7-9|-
TGTGCCAGCAGCTTGTGGTACACAGATACGCAGTATTTT
CASSLWYTDTQYF
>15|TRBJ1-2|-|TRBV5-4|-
TGTGCCAGCAGCTTTGGTCGGGGGGATAACTATGGCTACACCTTC
CASSFGRGDNYGYTF
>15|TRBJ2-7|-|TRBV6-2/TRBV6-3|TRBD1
TGTGCCAGCAGTTACGGGACAGGGGGTTTCGATGAGCAGTACTTC
CASSYGTGGFDEQYF
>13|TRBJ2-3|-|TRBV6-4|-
TGTGCCAGCGGCAGGGAGATGGCAGATACGCGGTATTTT
CASGREMADTRYF
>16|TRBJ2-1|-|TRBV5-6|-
TGTGCCAGCATTCCCGCCCCCGCGGGCAATAACAATGAGCAGTTCTTC
CASIPAPAGNNNEQFF
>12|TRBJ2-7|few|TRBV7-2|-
TGTGCCAGCAGAGAAAGCCACTACGAGCAGTACTTC
CASRESHYEQYF
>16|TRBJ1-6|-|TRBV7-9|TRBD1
TGTGCCAGCAGCCCGGGACAGTCGCAGATTAATTCACCCCTCCACTTT
CASSPGQSQINSPLHF
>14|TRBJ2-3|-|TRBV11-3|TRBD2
TGTGCCAGCAGCCCGCGGGGGATCCGTGGTACGCAGTATTTT
CASSPRGIRGTQYF